These T cell receptor beta chains were read from a single sample in a study of cytomegalovirus exposure and HLA in healthy donors. The repertoire was sequenced with immunoSEQ multiplex PCR; TCRdb's copy has only in-frame clones and lacks some. The sample has some 150,000 clones, 79% seen once. Source material: PBMCs. The source is a male donor in good health and CMV-seronegative. Both conserved end residues are part of each CDR3. The D gene is left open where the match is weak. A clone size is listed for some rows: how often the clone was seen (once, few, many), or a class if it is expanded.

D gene,V gene,clone size,J gene,CDR3 DNA,CDR3 protein
TRBD1,TRBV11-2,-,TRBJ1-1,TGTGCCAGCAGCACACAGGGGGCAACTGAAGCTTTCTTT,CASSTQGATEAFF
-,TRBV4-3,-,TRBJ2-1,TGCGCCAGCAGCCAAGGTGGGGGGACTGAGCAGTTCTTC,CASSQGGGTEQFF
TRBD1,TRBV2,-,TRBJ2-5,TGTGCCAGCAGCGGGACAGGGGGCGAAGGAGAGACCCAGTACTTC,CASSGTGGEGETQYF
-,TRBV5-6,-,TRBJ1-1,TGTGCCAGCAGCCGGGGGTCGGGACCTGAAGCTTTCTTT,CASSRGSGPEAFF
-,TRBV7-2,-,TRBJ1-1,TGTGCCAGCAGCTCTACCGGGGTCGGAGGGACTGAAGCTTTCTTT,CASSSTGVGGTEAFF
-,TRBV4-3,-,TRBJ1-5,TGCGCCAGCAGCCAGAGGCCCGGGGGAGATCAGCCCCAGCATTTT,CASSQRPGGDQPQHF
TRBD1,TRBV14,-,TRBJ1-1,TGTGCCAGCAGCCAACTAGGGACAGGGGGCGCGAGGACTGAAGCTTTCTTT,CASSQLGTGGARTEAFF
-,TRBV6-4,once,TRBJ1-2,TGTGCCAGCAGAGACACCCCCGAGACAGATGGCTACACCTTC,CASRDTPETDGYTF
TRBD1,TRBV15,-,TRBJ2-5,TGTGCCACCAGCAGAGATAGGACAGGGAGTTTGGAGACCCAGTACTTC,CATSRDRTGSLETQYF
-,TRBV27,-,TRBJ1-2,TGTGCCAGCGGCGGCCCAGGGATGGGTGGCTACACCTTC,CASGGPGMGGYTF
-,TRBV30,-,TRBJ2-2,TGTGCCTGGAGTGTAAGGGGCCTCGACACCGGGGAGCTGTTTTTT,CAWSVRGLDTGELFF
TRBD1,TRBV28,-,TRBJ1-2,TGTGCCAGCAGCCCGCGGGACAGGGGTATCTACACCTTC,CASSPRDRGIYTF
-,TRBV10-3,few,TRBJ1-4,TGTGCCATCAGTGAGATGAGGGATGAAAAACTGTTTTTT,CAISEMRDEKLFF
-,TRBV15,-,TRBJ2-1,TGTGCCACCAGAAATCGGGATAGGACTTACAATGAGCAGTTCTTC,CATRNRDRTYNEQFF
-,TRBV30,-,TRBJ1-2,TGTGCCTGGAGTGAGACAGCAAACTATGGCTACACCTTC,CAWSETANYGYTF
TRBD1,TRBV9,-,TRBJ2-5,TGTGCCAGCAGCGTAGGTCCCGAGGGGGCGATAGAGACCCAGTACTTC,CASSVGPEGAIETQYF
-,TRBV18,-,TRBJ2-4,TGTGCCAGCTCACCACAAGGGGCTCAAAACATTCAGTACTTC,CASSPQGAQNIQYF
-,TRBV2,-,TRBJ2-7,TGTGCCAGCAGTGGTCGGACACCGTCCTACGAGCAGTACTTC,CASSGRTPSYEQYF
TRBD1,TRBV7-3,-,TRBJ1-2,TGTGCCAGCAGCTACTTAGGGGGCTCTGGCTACACCTTC,CASSYLGGSGYTF
-,TRBV11-3,-,TRBJ2-7,TGTGCCAGCAGCTTCACGACAGATTCCTACGAGCAGTACTTC,CASSFTTDSYEQYF
-,TRBV30,-,TRBJ1-5,TGTGCCTGCCGGGACTCTGGACAGCCCCAGCATTTT,CACRDSGQPQHF
-,TRBV9,-,TRBJ1-2,TGTGCCAGCAGCGTAGACGGCTCTGGGCTTTACGGCTACACCTTC,CASSVDGSGLYGYTF
-,TRBV29-1,-,TRBJ2-7,TGCAGCGTCATACAGGGTGGCTACGAGCAGTACTTC,CSVIQGGYEQYF
-,TRBV10-3,-,TRBJ2-7,TGTGCCATCAGAAACCTCGGGGGCTCCTACGAGCAGTACTTC,CAIRNLGGSYEQYF
TRBD1,TRBV29-1,-,TRBJ2-2,TGCAGCGTTGAAACGAGACAGGGATCCGGGGAGCTGTTTTTT,CSVETRQGSGELFF
TRBD1,TRBV27,-,TRBJ2-7,TGTGCCAGCAGAATGAGCCCCGGGACAGGGTCCCACGAGCAGTACTTC,CASRMSPGTGSHEQYF
TRBD2,TRBV29-1,-,TRBJ2-5,TGCAGCGTTGACCTAGCGGAGACCCAAGAGACCCAGTACTTC,CSVDLAETQETQYF
-,TRBV9,-,TRBJ1-3,TGTGCCAGCAGCACCCGGACTTCTGGAAACACCATATATTTT,CASSTRTSGNTIYF
TRBD2,TRBV15,-,TRBJ2-7,TGTGCCACCAGCAGGGGGGGGACTAGCGGGGTCCAGGGATACGAGCAGTACTTC,CATSRGGTSGVQGYEQYF
-,TRBV7-2,-,TRBJ2-5,TGTGCCAGCAGCTTAGCGCCAGGGGCCGCGCTGAGGACCCAGTACTTC,CASSLAPGAALRTQYF
-,TRBV2,-,TRBJ2-5,TGTGCCAGCAGTGGGGTTAGCGAGGAGACCCAGTACTTC,CASSGVSEETQYF
TRBD2,TRBV28,-,TRBJ2-1,TGTGCCAGCAGTCCCCCGGGACTAGCGGCTAACTACAATGAGCAGTTCTTC,CASSPPGLAANYNEQFF
-,TRBV10-3,-,TRBJ1-6,TGTGCCATCAGTGACCGACAGAACTATAATTCACCCCTCCACTTT,CAISDRQNYNSPLHF
TRBD1,TRBV5-1,-,TRBJ2-3,TGCGCCAGCAGCTTTGGACAGGACACAGATACGCAGTATTTT,CASSFGQDTDTQYF
-,TRBV6-1,-,TRBJ1-1,TGTGCCAGCAGTGAAGGTCTGGGACATACTGAAGCTTTCTTT,CASSEGLGHTEAFF
-,TRBV19,-,TRBJ2-7,TGTGCCAGTAGTATAGATCTTCGGGGTCTCGAGCAGTACTTC,CASSIDLRGLEQYF
-,TRBV5-5,-,TRBJ2-7,TGTGCCAGCAGCTTGGATTCACAGCTCTCCTACGAGCAGTACTTC,CASSLDSQLSYEQYF
TRBD1,TRBV19,-,TRBJ1-4,TGTGCCAGTAGAAGTAGCGGGACAGGGATGTGGAAACTGTTTTTT,CASRSSGTGMWKLFF
TRBD1,TRBV25-1,-,TRBJ1-4,TGTGCCAGCAGCGACAGGGGGCGGGATGAAAAACTGTTTTTT,CASSDRGRDEKLFF
TRBD2,TRBV7-8,once,TRBJ2-5,TGTGCCAGCAGCCTCCGCCTAGCGGGGGGGTACCAAGAGACCCAGTACTTC,CASSLRLAGGYQETQYF
-,TRBV9,-,TRBJ2-2,TGTGCCAGCAGCGTAGCGAGGGTTGGGGAGCTGTTTTTT,CASSVARVGELFF
TRBD2,TRBV7-9,-,TRBJ2-5,TGTGCCAGCAGCTTAACGGCGGGGGGGGCCGGGGAGACCCAGTACTTC,CASSLTAGGAGETQYF
-,TRBV6-1,-,TRBJ1-5,TGTGCCAGCAGTGGAGGTAGCAACAATCAGCCCCAGCATTTT,CASSGGSNNQPQHF
TRBD1,TRBV7-2,-,TRBJ2-5,TGTGCCAGCAGCTTAGAGACGAGGGGGCGAATGGTCCAAGAGACCCAGTACTTC,CASSLETRGRMVQETQYF
-,TRBV5-8,few,TRBJ1-4,TGTGCCAGCAGCTTGGGAGCAGGGACAACTAATGAAAAACTGTTTTTT,CASSLGAGTTNEKLFF
-,TRBV9,few,TRBJ2-2,TGTGCCAGCAGCGCGTACACCGGGGAGCTGTTTTTT,CASSAYTGELFF
TRBD1,TRBV6-6,-,TRBJ2-1,TGTGCCAGCAGTTACTGGGACAGGGGGGATGAGCAGTTCTTC,CASSYWDRGDEQFF
-,TRBV9,-,TRBJ1-1,TGTGCCAGCAGCGTAGGGGGGCACTTGAACACTGAAGCTTTCTTT,CASSVGGHLNTEAFF
TRBD1,TRBV2,-,TRBJ1-1,TGTGCCAGCGGAGGACAGGGGTACACTGAAGCTTTCTTT,CASGGQGYTEAFF
-,TRBV2,-,TRBJ2-1,TGTGCCAGCACCACCGGAGGCGGGGAGTACAATGAGCAGTTCTTC,CASTTGGGEYNEQFF
TRBD1,TRBV6-6,-,TRBJ1-2,TGTGCCAGCAGTTGGATTACAGGGGGAGGGGGCTATGGCTACACCTTC,CASSWITGGGGYGYTF
-,TRBV4-1,few,TRBJ1-1,TGCGCCAGCAGCGTACAGAACACTGAAGCTTTCTTT,CASSVQNTEAFF
TRBD1,TRBV10-1,-,TRBJ2-3,TGCGCCAGCAGTGAGGAGGGGGCAAGCACAGATACGCAGTATTTT,CASSEEGASTDTQYF
TRBD1,TRBV27,-,TRBJ2-7,TGTGCCAGCAGGTGGACAGGGCACTACGAGCAGTACTTC,CASRWTGHYEQYF
TRBD1,TRBV2,few,TRBJ1-5,TGTGCCAGCAGTGGACAGGGTGGGGTCCAGCCCCAGCATTTT,CASSGQGGVQPQHF